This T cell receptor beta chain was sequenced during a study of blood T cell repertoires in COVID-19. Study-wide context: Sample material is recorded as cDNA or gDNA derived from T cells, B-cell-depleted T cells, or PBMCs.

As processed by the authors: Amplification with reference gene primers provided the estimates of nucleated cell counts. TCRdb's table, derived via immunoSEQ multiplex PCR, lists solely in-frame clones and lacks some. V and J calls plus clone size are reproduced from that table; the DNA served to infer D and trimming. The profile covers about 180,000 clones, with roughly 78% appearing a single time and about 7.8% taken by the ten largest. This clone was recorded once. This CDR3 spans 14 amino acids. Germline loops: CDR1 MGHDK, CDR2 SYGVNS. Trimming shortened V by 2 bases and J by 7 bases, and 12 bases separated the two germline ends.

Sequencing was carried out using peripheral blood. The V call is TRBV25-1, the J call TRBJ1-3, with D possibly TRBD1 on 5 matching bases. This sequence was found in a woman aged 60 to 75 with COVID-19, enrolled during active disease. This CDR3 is CASSEPSGDNTIYF. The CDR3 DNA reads TGTGCCAGCAGTGAACCTTCGGGGGATAACACCATATATTTT.